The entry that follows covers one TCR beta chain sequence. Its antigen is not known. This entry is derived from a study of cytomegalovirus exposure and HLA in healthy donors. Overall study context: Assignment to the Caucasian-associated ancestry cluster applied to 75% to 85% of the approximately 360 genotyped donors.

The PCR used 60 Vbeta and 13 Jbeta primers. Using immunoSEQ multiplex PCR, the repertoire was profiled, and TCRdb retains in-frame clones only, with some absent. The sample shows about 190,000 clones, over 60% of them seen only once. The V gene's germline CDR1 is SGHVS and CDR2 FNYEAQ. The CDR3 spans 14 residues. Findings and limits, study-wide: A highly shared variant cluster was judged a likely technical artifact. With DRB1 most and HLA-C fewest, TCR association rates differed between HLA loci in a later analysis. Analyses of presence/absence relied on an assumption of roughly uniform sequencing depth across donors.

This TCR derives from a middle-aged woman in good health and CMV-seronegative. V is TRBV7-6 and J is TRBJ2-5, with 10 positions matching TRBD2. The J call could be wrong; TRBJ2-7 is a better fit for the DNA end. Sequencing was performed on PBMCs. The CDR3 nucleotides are TGTGCCAGCAGCCCGGGACTAGCGAACTACGAGCAGTACTTC. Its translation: CASSPGLANYEQYF.